This record covers a single T cell receptor beta chain. Repertoires were generated with immunoSEQ multiplex PCR, while TCRdb's copy carries only in-frame clones and drops some. The repertoire includes 130,000 to 150,000 clones, 75% to 95% of them detected once, and around 3.6% sits in the top ten. This sample is drawn from a study of T cell responses to AZD1222 COVID-19 vaccine. Study-level information: Pooling was applied to second doses at about 4 or about 12 weeks.

The source material was peripheral blood, sampled on day 0 of AZD1222 vaccination. The sequence came from an adult in good health.

For the CDR3, the DNA is TGTGCCAGCAGCAAAGAGGGACAGGGAGAAGAGACCCAGTACTTC. This gives the protein CASSKEGQGEETQYF. V and J are TRBV21-1 and TRBJ2-5; the DNA was not compared with TRBD1, the D call given in the table. TRBV21-1 is a pseudogene segment. CDR3 length: 15 residues.